Listed below are T cell receptor beta chains from one sample, sequenced in a study of T cells after yellow fever vaccination. TCRdb independently ran MiXCR on the 5' RACE reads; one entry per CDR3 protein. The sample shows a few hundred thousand distinct CDR3 sequences, 9.5% to 15% of them seen only once. The sample consisted of CD4+ T cells sorted from PBMCs, taken 15 days after the yellow fever booster vaccination. These TCRs come from a man aged 18 to 29 who received the YFV17D yellow fever vaccine. CDR3s include the opening cysteine and the closing phenylalanine or tryptophan. Size values are once, few and many counts, or a class for expanded clones, and some rows have none.

>.|TRBV29-1
CSGQGANEKLFF
>.|TRBV7-9
CASSSPSGTNTGELFF
>.|TRBV5-1
CASGPRGEPTDTQYF
>.|TRBV30
CAWKRKIAGPYEQYF
>.|TRBV4-3
CASSQESEGVTEAFF
>many|TRBV18
CASSPTGQETQYF
>.|TRBV15
CATSRAGDFLPTDTQYF
>many|TRBV28
CASNPGGGFPTEAFF
>.|TRBV5-1
CASSSGASMFEQFF
>.|TRBV25-1
CASSDGQGPGRDTQYF
>.|TRBV7-9
CASSLPLAGRTYGYTF
>many|TRBV18
CASSPDVGPYEQYF
>few|TRBV12-3/TRBV12-4
CASSSTGGIQPQHF
>.|TRBV20-1
CSAKRGDTEAFF
>few|TRBV5-1
CASSLEGGYTF
>many|TRBV12-5
CASGLSTYGELFF
>few|TRBV6-6
CASSYSGSFPSYYGYTF
>few|TRBV3-1
CASSQGRVLNTEAFF
>few|TRBV12-3/TRBV12-4
CASSLTLSNTEAFF
>few|TRBV4-1
CASKSGLAGNEQFF
>many|TRBV12-3/TRBV12-4
CASSQQGNYGYTF
>few|TRBV12-3/TRBV12-4
CASSPLLGNQPQHF
>.|TRBV7-3
CASSPERPRSYNEQFF
>.|TRBV25-1
CASSDGQGVQPQHF
>.|TRBV7-9
CASSLFPASTDTQYF
>.|TRBV25-1
CASRGTVDQPQHF
>few|TRBV18
CASSLGVAEAFF
>.|TRBV6-2/TRBV6-3
CASSYGGLVETQYF
>.|TRBV25-1
CASSRPGDRDEKLFF
>few|TRBV7-2
CASSLVSQIAKNIQYF
>.|TRBV5-1
CASSAGPAQYF
>few|TRBV7-9
CASSYLAGGPIEQFF
>few|TRBV6-2/TRBV6-3
CASSYRTGIGNEQFF
>many|TRBV21-1
CASIPGAGPTYEQYF
>.|TRBV3-1
CASSRLGGGAGSQYF
>.|TRBV20-1
CSARMGAFSASTDTQYF
>many|TRBV12-3/TRBV12-4
CASSLLGGGGNIQYF
>few|TRBV5-6
CASSLGAGSSTDTQYF
>.|TRBV28
CASSPPLAQGLAYF
>few|TRBV7-2
CASSLSGSYGYTF
>many|TRBV2
CASSGDRADTQYF
>.|TRBV5-4
CASSLSPIVSYEQYF
>.|TRBV12-3/TRBV12-4
CASSLGALNTEAFF
>many|TRBV4-1
CASSQVGYGYTF
>.|TRBV25-1
CASSDRVNTEAFF
>few|TRBV27
CASSLYPPRRYTDTQYF
>few|TRBV24-1
CATSEDRGTPQLFF
>.|TRBV20-1
CSARPAASTDTQYF
>many|TRBV4-3
CASSQDRDQPQHF